The 30 T cell receptor beta chains reported below all come from one sample, sequenced in a study of T cell repertoires in cytomegalovirus infection. From the reads, TCRdb called clonotypes with MiXCR, one entry per CDR3 protein. Of around 740,000 distinct CDR3 sequences listed, 35% are singletons. The material sequenced was PBMCs. The receptors originated from a human donor in good health (CMV status not recorded). Some clones in this sample may be carry-over from other donors' samples.

V gene TRBV20-1 combines with J gene TRBJ1-2; a weak D match, TRBD1 (5 bases). The CDR3 sequence is 14 residues long. The germline V gene has CDR1 DFQATT and CDR2 SNEGSKA (reference sequence). V dropped 0 bases and J dropped 3 bases, with 11 bases sitting between them. Here the CDR3 DNA reads TGCAGTGCTAGAGATCGGGGCGCTCACTATGGCTACACCTTC. It translates to CSARDRGAHYGYTF.

V and J are TRBV6-2 or TRBV6-3 and TRBJ2-7, with D unclear. Germline V CDR1 and CDR2: MNHEY, SVGEGT. The CDR3 covers 13 residues. V was shortened by 3 bases and J by 2 bases, with 8 bases between the two germline ends. The CDR3 region is CASSYGSTYEQYF. CDR3 sequence (DNA): TGTGCCAGCAGTTATGGCTCAACCTACGAGCAGTACTTC.

This clonotype was detected once. The rearrangement links TRBV5-1 to TRBJ1-2, with 11 nucleotides matching TRBD1. The CDR3 sequence is 17 residues long. In germline, CDR1 is SGHRS, CDR2 YFSETQ. V shed 4 bases and J 2 bases; nucleotides not matched to a gene: 10. CDR3 loop: CASSLGTGGPRNYGYTF. In DNA form, the CDR3 reads TGCGCCAGCAGCCTCGGGACAGGGGGACCGCGAAACTATGGCTACACCTTC.

The table lists this clonotype with a few counts. This chain connects TRBV28 to TRBJ2-3, with D perhaps matching TRBD1 or TRBD2 (5 bases each). This CDR3 has 17 residues. Germline assignment: CDR1 MDHEN and CDR2 SYDVKM. V was cut by 5 bases and J by 2 bases, with 20 bases left in between. DNA of the CDR3: TGTGCCAGCAGTCCAACCGGGACCGCGGAGCCCACAGATACGCAGTATTTT. Translation: CASSPTGTAEPTDTQYF. Based on the CDR3 plus reference TRBV28 and TRBJ2-3, the full variable domain is DVKVTQSSRYLVKRTGEKVFLECVQDMDHENMFWYRQDPGLGLRLIYFSYDVKMKEKGDIPEGYSVSREKKERFSLILESASTNQTSMYLCASSPTGTAEPTDTQYFGPGTRLTVL.

The rearrangement joins TRBV4-1 to TRBJ2-2; D call uncertain. The germline V gene encodes CDR1 MGHRA and CDR2 YSYEKL. The CDR3 totals 14 residues. Trimming stripped 2 bases from V and 2 bases from J, with 6 bases between. The CDR3 DNA reads TGCGCCAGCAGCCAATCACCCAACACCGGGGAGCTGTTTTTT. Translating gives CASSQSPNTGELFF.

This clonotype was found a few times. The V and J genes are TRBV12-3 or TRBV12-4 and TRBJ2-2; TRBD1 aligns across 8 bases. The CDR3 covers 16 residues. V lost 5 bases, J lost 4 bases, and 9 bases stayed unmatched. As DNA, the CDR3 is TGTGCCAGCAGTCTGATGGGACAGGAGTTCACCGGGGAGCTGTTTTTT. Protein sequence: CASSLMGQEFTGELFF.

The chain joins TRBV29-1 to TRBJ1-2; TRBD1 matches 7 bases. In germline, CDR1 is SQVTM, CDR2 ANQGSEA. The length of the CDR3 is 12 residues. V was clipped by 6 bases and J by 8 bases; unmatched bases: 9. The CDR3 coding sequence is TGCAGCGTCATAAGACAGGGCAGCGGCTACACCTTC. It is translated as CSVIRQGSGYTF.

This clonotype was counted many times. V gene TRBV7-8 combines with J gene TRBJ2-1; the D gene could be TRBD1 or TRBD2 (5 bases each). This CDR3 region has 13 residues. Trimming cost V 6 bases and J 6 bases, with 12 bases left between them. Germline CDR1 reads SGHVS; CDR2 reads FQNEAQ. CDR3 amino acids: CASRHGTGNEQFF. In nucleotides, the CDR3 is TGTGCCAGCAGACACGGGACGGGCAATGAGCAGTTCTTC.

The chain links TRBV7-9 to TRBJ1-4, with D possibly TRBD1 on 5 matching bases. The V end lost 4 bases, the J end lost 7 bases, and 19 bases lay between the germline ends. The CDR3 contains 16 residues. Germline lookup yields CDR1 SEHNR and CDR2 FQNEAQ (reference sequence). As DNA, the CDR3 is TGTGCCAGCAGCTCCCCCGGGTCCGGGGCAGGTGAAAAACTGTTTTTT. Translating it yields CASSSPGSGAGEKLFF. The whole variable domain, filled in from reference TRBV7-9 and TRBJ1-4, reads DTGVSQNPRHKITKRGQNVTFRCDPISEHNRLYWYRQTLGQGPEFLTYFQNEAQLEKSRLLSDRFSAERPKGSFSTLEIQRTEQGDSAMYLCASSSPGSGAGEKLFFGSGTQLSVL.

The chain uses TRBV20-1 and TRBJ1-2, with D perhaps matching TRBD1 (5 bases). Trimming took 0 bases from V and 7 from J, leaving 15 bases between them. In germline, CDR1 is DFQATT, CDR2 SNEGSKA (reference sequence). The CDR3 covers 14 residues. The CDR3 region has the DNA TGCAGTGCTAGAGATCCTGGGGACCGAGGTGGCTACACCTTC. This translates into CSARDPGDRGGYTF.

This chain joins TRBV19 and TRBJ2-1, with 10 nucleotides matching TRBD2. The CDR3 consists of 15 residues. The germline V gene encodes CDR1 LNHDA and CDR2 SQIVND (reference sequence). The V segment lost 5 bases and the J segment 7 bases; nucleotides outside the gene matches: 8. CDR3 sequence (DNA): TGTGCCAGTAGTGCCGGGACTAGCGTAACAAATGAGCAGTTCTTC. Translated: CASSAGTSVTNEQFF.

In the case of this clonotype: Here the CDR3 omits its conserved ending phenylalanine or tryptophan, so a read error is the likely source. This chain uses TRBV29-1 with TRBJ2-3; no reliable D call. Germline V gives CDR1 SQVTM, CDR2 ANQGSEA. The CDR3 is 14 amino acids. V was cut by 7 bases and J by 1 base, with 15 bases left in between. The CDR3 loop is CSDTSGAGTDTQYL. CDR3 nucleotide sequence: TGCAGCGATACCAGTGGCGCGGGCACAGATACGCAGTATTTG.

This clonotype was counted between two and nine times. V and J are TRBV6-6 and TRBJ1-1; TRBD1 aligns across 8 bases. Trimming removed 5 bases from V and 7 bases from J; junction bases left unmatched: 9. CDR1 MNHNY and CDR2 SVGAGI come from the germline V gene (reference sequence). This CDR3 has 14 residues. As DNA, the CDR3 is TGTGCCAGCAGTCCCTTGACAGGGGCTTATGAAGCTTTCTTT. It yields the protein CASSPLTGAYEAFF.

This chain connects TRBV12-5 to TRBJ2-3; the D call may be TRBD1 or TRBD2 (6 bases each). This CDR3 has 14 amino acids. Trimming stripped 7 bases from V and 2 bases from J, with 13 bases between. Germline V gene data show CDR1 as LGHNT and CDR2 as FRNRAP. As DNA, the CDR3 is TGTGCTAGTGCCTTGGGGGGCCCCACAGATACGCAGTATTTT. Its protein product is CASALGGPTDTQYF.

On this clonotype: A much larger clone lies one base from this, so it may be a read error. The V call is TRBV7-6, the J call TRBJ2-5; 8 bases fit TRBD2. This CDR3 is built from 15 residues. J lost 5 bases, V lost 5 bases, and 10 bases had no gene match. Germline lookup yields CDR1 SGHVS and CDR2 FNYEAQ. The CDR3 here is CASSPTAGVRETQYF. The CDR3 DNA reads TGTGCCAGCAGCCCAACAGCGGGAGTGAGGGAGACCCAGTACTTC.

Turning to this clonotype: This may arise from a read error, as a much more abundant clone is one base away. The CDR3 region is CAIAGRDRDNQPQHF. The CDR3, as DNA: TGTGCCATCGCCGGGAGGGACAGGGACAATCAGCCCCAGCATTTT. J is TRBJ1-5 and V is TRBV6-5; TRBD1 matches at 9 bases. CDR1 is MNHEY, CDR2 SVGAGI, per germline. V lost 10 bases, J lost 3 bases, and 10 bases stayed unmatched. This CDR3 has 15 amino acids.

The V and J genes are TRBV6-6 and TRBJ2-1; a possible D gene is TRBD2 (6 bases). The V end was cut by 10 bases, the J end by 2 bases, with 21 bases between. The CDR3 spans 16 residues. Germline assignment: CDR1 MNHNY and CDR2 SVGAGI (reference sequence). The DNA of the CDR3 is TGTGCCACCGCACGTATGGCGGGGCCAACCTACAATGAGCAGTTCTTC. Translation gives CATARMAGPTYNEQFF.

The J gene is TRBJ2-7, the V gene TRBV6-1, with D perhaps matching TRBD1 (5 bases). Per the germline V gene, CDR1 is MNHNS and CDR2 is SASEGT. V lost 4 bases and J lost 0, with 13 bases in between. The CDR3 covers 15 residues. CDR3 in DNA: TGTGCCAGCAGTGTGGGGCGCCTCAGCTCCTACGAGCAGTACTTC. Encoded protein: CASSVGRLSSYEQYF.

This clonotype was detected only a few times. CDR3 region: CASSPPFARTKETQYF. The DNA for the CDR3 is TGTGCCAGCAGCCCTCCCTTCGCCAGGACGAAAGAGACCCAGTACTTC. This rearrangement joins TRBV7-9 to TRBJ2-5, with D unclear. The germline gives CDR1 SEHNR, CDR2 FQNEAQ (reference sequence). The V gene lost 5 bases and the J gene lost 3 bases, with 19 bases spanning the gap. The CDR3 runs 16 residues.

In the case of this clonotype: Given a much more abundant clone one base away, this may be a read error. The chain uses TRBV7-2 and TRBJ2-5; the match to TRBD2 covers 8 bases. The germline CDR1 and CDR2 sequences are SGHTA and FQGNSA. The CDR3 totals 16 residues. After removal of 4 bases from V and 3 bases from J, the junction contained 10 bases not matched to a gene. The CDR3 loop reads CASSWGGLVGKETQYF. CDR3 nucleotide sequence: TGTGCCAGCAGCTGGGGGGGACTAGTGGGAAAAGAGACCCAGTACTTC. The whole variable domain, filled in from reference TRBV7-2 and TRBJ2-5, reads GAGVSQSPSNKVTEKGKDVELRCDPISGHTALYWYRQSLGQGLEFLIYFQGNSAPDKSGLPSDRFSAERTGGSVSTLTIQRTQQEDSAVYLCASSWGGLVGKETQYFGPGTRLLVL.

This clonotype came up a few times. The rearrangement joins TRBV5-1 to TRBJ2-1; TRBD2 is a possible D gene (6 bases). Trimming pared 4 bases from V and 6 bases from J, leaving 20 bases between. CDR1 SGHRS and CDR2 YFSETQ come from the germline V gene. The CDR3 is made up of 16 amino acids. The chain's CDR3 is CASSPGVGGRGNEQFF. Here the CDR3 DNA reads TGCGCCAGCAGCCCCGGCGTGGGGGGACGAGGCAATGAGCAGTTCTTC.

The chain employs TRBV27 and TRBJ1-6, with D possibly matching TRBD1 (5 bases). The CDR3 loop spans 16 amino acids. V shed 6 bases and J shed 7 bases, with 19 bases lying between them. In germline, CDR1 is MNHEY, CDR2 SMNVEV (reference sequence). The CDR3 sequence: CASSSSMARVNSPLHF. As DNA, the CDR3 is TGTGCCAGCAGCTCCTCGATGGCCAGGGTCAATTCACCCCTCCACTTT.

There are a few counts of this clonotype. The chain employs TRBV28 and TRBJ2-3; D is undetermined. The CDR3 is 13 residues long. The V end was cut by 10 bases, the J end by 0 bases, with 11 bases between. Germline V gene data show CDR1 as MDHEN and CDR2 as SYDVKM. The CDR3 protein is CATQTISTDTQYF. CDR3 coding DNA: TGTGCCACCCAAACAATAAGCACAGATACGCAGTATTTT.

The chain combines TRBV6-2 or TRBV6-3 with TRBJ1-5; perhaps TRBD1 as D (6 bases). The germline V and J ends were trimmed by 2 bases and 6 bases, with 14 bases remaining between them. The CDR3 extends over 15 amino acids. Germline CDR1 and CDR2: MNHEY and SVGEGT. The CDR3 nucleotides are TGTGCCAGCAGTTACGGACAGAGCTTAAGTCAGCCCCAGCATTTT. It yields the protein CASSYGQSLSQPQHF.

CDR3 sequence reads: CASSSAGHQETQYF. The CDR3 DNA reads as TGTGCCAGCAGCTCCGCCGGACACCAAGAGACCCAGTACTTC. This chain uses TRBV5-5 with TRBJ2-5; D ambiguous. The ends were cut back, 3 bases at V and 0 bases at J, with 9 bases in the middle. This CDR3 contains 14 residues. CDR1 and CDR2 from the germline V gene are SGHKS and YYEKEE (reference sequence).

This clonotype was picked up many times. The chain carries TRBV7-8 and TRBJ2-1; D may be TRBD1 (6 bases). The germline V and J ends were trimmed by 4 bases and 4 bases, with 17 bases remaining between them. There are 16 residues in the CDR3. CDR1 and CDR2 from the germline V gene are SGHVS and FQNEAQ. The chain's CDR3 is CASSSYRDTSYNEQFF. The CDR3 bases are TGTGCCAGCAGCTCTTACCGGGACACTAGTTACAATGAGCAGTTCTTC. The full variable domain, completed using reference TRBV7-8 and TRBJ2-1, is GAGVSQSPRYKVAKRGQDVALRCDPISGHVSLFWYQQALGQGPEFLTYFQNEAQLDKSGLPSDRFFAERPEGSVSTLKIQRTQQEDSAVYLCASSSYRDTSYNEQFFGPGTRLTVL.

Concerning this clonotype: The CDR3 does not close with the conserved phenylalanine or tryptophan, likely indicating a read error. V is TRBV12-3 or TRBV12-4 and J is TRBJ2-2; D may be TRBD1 or TRBD2 (5 bases each). The CDR3 contains 17 residues. Deletions cut 3 bases from V and 0 bases from J, with 14 bases between. The DNA for the CDR3 is TGTGCCAGCAGTTTGAAGGGGACGTTCGCGAACACCGGGGAGCTGTTTTTG. It specifies CASSLKGTFANTGELFL.

CDR3 in amino acids: CASSPGDSVEKLFF. The CDR3 DNA reads as TGTGCCAGCAGCCCAGGGGATTCGGTTGAAAAACTGTTTTTT. The chain links TRBV7-8 to TRBJ1-4; possibly TRBD1 for D (6 bases). The V gene lost 5 bases and the J gene lost 7 bases, with 14 bases spanning the gap. The CDR3 totals 14 residues. Germline CDR1 reads SGHVS; CDR2 reads FQNEAQ.

Turning to this clonotype: This may be a read error: a much more frequent sequence differs by one nucleotide. The chain uses TRBV7-2 and TRBJ2-1; possibly TRBD1 or TRBD2 for D (6 bases each). The length of the CDR3 is 16 residues. CDR1 and CDR2 from the germline V gene are SGHTA and FQGNSA. CDR3 in DNA: TGTGCCAGCAGCCGAGGGGGGCTAAGCTCCGACAATGAGCAGTTCTTC. The encoded protein is CASSRGGLSSDNEQFF.

This chain links TRBV4-3 with TRBJ2-5, with D tentatively TRBD2 (6 bases). V shed 2 bases and J shed 1 base, with 11 bases lying between them. Germline lookup yields CDR1 LGHNA and CDR2 YSLEER. The CDR3 sequence is 15 residues long. Here the CDR3 reads CASSQLGLPQETQYF. CDR3 DNA: TGCGCCAGCAGCCAACTGGGACTGCCCCAAGAGACCCAGTACTTC.